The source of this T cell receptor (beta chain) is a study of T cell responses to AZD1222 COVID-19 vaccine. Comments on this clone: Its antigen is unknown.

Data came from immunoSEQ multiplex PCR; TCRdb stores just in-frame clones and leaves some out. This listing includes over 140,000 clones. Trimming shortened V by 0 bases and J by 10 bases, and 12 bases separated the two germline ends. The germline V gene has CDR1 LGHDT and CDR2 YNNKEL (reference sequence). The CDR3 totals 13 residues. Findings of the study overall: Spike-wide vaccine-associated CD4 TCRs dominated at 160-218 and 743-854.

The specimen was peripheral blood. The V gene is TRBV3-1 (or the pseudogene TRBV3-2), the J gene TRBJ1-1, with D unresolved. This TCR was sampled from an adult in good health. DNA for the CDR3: TGTGCCAGCAGCCAAGAGGGTACTACGGGAGCTTTCTTT. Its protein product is CASSQEGTTGAFF.